This T cell receptor (beta chain) was sequenced in a study of identical twins. This clonotype was seen a few times. Using its own MiXCR run on the 5' RACE reads, TCRdb lists one record per CDR3 protein. This sample has hundreds of thousands of distinct CDR3 sequences, with roughly 6% found just once. V was shortened by 4 bases and J by 0 bases, with 10 bases between the two germline ends. The CDR3 totals 15 residues. The chain joins TRBV12-3 or TRBV12-4 to TRBJ2-1, with D perhaps TRBD2 (5 bases). The sequenced material came from naive T cells sorted from blood. This sequence was found in a man aged 18 to 29 in good health. In nucleotides, the CDR3 is TGTGCCAGCAGTTCAGCGGAGAGCTCCTACAATGAGCAGTTCTTC. This gives the protein CASSSAESSYNEQFF.